This T cell receptor beta chain was documented in a study of metastatic and nonmetastatic thyroid tumors. Study findings and constraints: TCR beta diversity was reportedly significantly higher in malignant thyroid tumors than benign nodules, in blood and tumor.

All patients were treatment-naive before thyroid surgery. TCRdb re-called the PCR reads through MiXCR. The sample lists approximately 16,000 clones; over 25% were seen once. Trimming cost V 6 bases and J 7 bases; bases outside gene matches: 4. The CDR3 is 13 residues long. The germline gives CDR1 KGHDR, CDR2 SFDVKD. This clone appeared a few times. What it binds is not known. The chain employs TRBV24-1 and TRBJ2-7, with 11 positions matching TRBD2. This receptor was obtained from a male donor with papillary thyroid cancer or a benign thyroid nodule (not recorded which). Some clones in this sample may be carry-over from other donors' samples. Sequences were obtained from tumor tissue. The CDR3 sequence: CATSYSGRAEQYF. The CDR3 DNA follows: TGTGCCACCAGTTATAGCGGGAGGGCAGAGCAGTACTTC.